These 29 T cell receptor beta chains originate from one sample sequenced in a study of T cell responses to AZD1222 COVID-19 vaccine. The protocol was immunoSEQ multiplex PCR, while the TCRdb copy is restricted to in-frame clones and leaves out a portion. The sample lists 200,000 to 300,000 clones; more than 80% were seen once. Material: peripheral blood, obtained on day 0 of AZD1222 vaccination. These receptor sequences come from an adult in good health.

J is TRBJ2-2 and V is TRBV7-3; 11 bases align to TRBD2. Germline V gene sequence: CDR1 SGHTA, CDR2 FQGTGA. With 5 bases clipped from V and 2 bases from J, the junction kept 4 bases outside the gene matches. The CDR3 runs to 16 residues. The CDR3: CASSPGLAANTGELFF. DNA for the CDR3: TGTGCCAGCAGCCCGGGACTAGCGGCCAACACCGGGGAGCTGTTTTTT.

The chain is built from TRBV11-2 and TRBJ2-7; D is perhaps TRBD1 (5 bases). Germline V gene data show CDR1 as SGHAT and CDR2 as FQNNGV. Between the trimmed V and J ends, which lost 5 bases and 9 bases, there was a span of 5 bases. The CDR3 length is 9 residues. CDR3 in DNA: TGTGCCAGCAGCGGGGCGCAGTACTTC. This encodes CASSGAQYF.

The V and J genes are TRBV16 and TRBJ2-5, with D perhaps given as TRBD1 or TRBD2 (6 bases each). CDR1 KGHSY and CDR2 FQNENV come from the germline V gene. V was clipped by 4 bases and J by 1 base, with 10 bases between them. The CDR3 is 14 amino acids. The CDR3, as DNA: TGTGCCAGCAGCCCCAAGGGGGGCCAAGAGACCCAGTACTTC. Translated, it gives CASSPKGGQETQYF.

V is TRBV5-1 and J is TRBJ1-4; 7 nucleotides agree with TRBD1. This CDR3 spans 15 amino acids. Germline CDR1 is SGHRS and CDR2 is YFSETQ. The J segment lost 5 bases and the V segment lost 0 bases, leaving 4 bases of the junction unmatched. Written as DNA, the CDR3 is TGCGCCAGCAGCTTGGAAGGGGGACAGAATGAAAAACTGTTTTTT. Translating it yields CASSLEGGQNEKLFF.

The V and J genes are TRBV7-9 and TRBJ1-1; weak D call: TRBD1 (6 bases). The CDR3 covers 11 residues. Trimming took off 3 bases at V and 11 bases at J, with 10 bases between the two ends. CDR1 SEHNR and CDR2 FQNEAQ come from the germline V gene (reference sequence). The CDR3 bases are TGTGCCAGCAGCTTGCCGGGGGCTGCTTTCTTT. This encodes CASSLPGAAFF.

The gene calls are TRBV5-5 and TRBJ1-2, with 7 nucleotides matching TRBD1. Germline loops: CDR1 SGHKS, CDR2 YYEKEE (reference sequence). V shed 5 bases and J 8 bases; nucleotides not matched to a gene: 12. This CDR3 spans 14 amino acids. CDR3 nucleotides: TGTGCCAGCAGTCCAATCGGACAGGAGATAGGCTACACCTTC. Translation gives CASSPIGQEIGYTF. The whole variable domain, filled in from reference TRBV5-5 and TRBJ1-2, reads DAGVTQSPTHLIKTRGQQVTLRCSPISGHKSVSWYQQVLGQGPQFIFQYYEKEERGRGNFPDRFSARQFPNYSSELNVNALLLGDSALYLCASSPIGQEIGYTFGSGTRLTVV.

The rearrangement uses TRBV7-2 and TRBJ2-6; no reliable D call. The CDR3 is made up of 17 amino acids. The germline CDR1 and CDR2 sequences are SGHTA and FQGNSA. The V and J ends lost 1 base and 0 bases respectively, with 10 bases between them. Written as DNA, the CDR3 is TGTGCCAGCAGCTTAGATCGGGTCGACTCTGGGGCCAACGTCCTGACTTTC. Translated: CASSLDRVDSGANVLTF.

The gene calls are TRBV18 and TRBJ1-5; D gene uncertain. CDR3 size: 13 residues. The V gene's germline CDR1 is KGHSH and CDR2 LQKENI. V was pared by 5 bases and J by 4 bases, with 9 bases between. The CDR3 DNA sequence: TGTGCCAGCTCAGTGTCAGCTAATCAGCCCCAGCATTTT. Its protein is CASSVSANQPQHF.

This chain joins TRBV13 and TRBJ1-5; D unresolved. The V gene's germline CDR1 is PRHDT and CDR2 FYEKMQ (reference sequence). V lost 5 bases to trimming and J lost 2 bases, with 13 bases between them. CDR3 length equals 15 residues. CDR3 sequence: CASSLMGMGNQPQHF. The CDR3 coding sequence is TGTGCCAGCAGCCTAATGGGGATGGGCAATCAGCCCCAGCATTTT. Complete variable domain (other parts from reference TRBV13 and TRBJ1-5): AAGVIQSPRHLIKEKRETATLKCYPIPRHDTVYWYQQGPGQDPQFLISFYEKMQSDKGSIPDRFSAQQFSDYHSELNMSSLELGDSALYFCASSLMGMGNQPQHFGDGTRLSIL.

This chain uses TRBV10-2 with TRBJ2-5; D unclear. V was cut by 3 bases and J by 0 bases, with 8 bases left in between. Germline V gives CDR1 WSHSY, CDR2 SAAADI. The CDR3 runs 14 residues. CDR3 in amino acids: CASSEGGNQETQYF. DNA of the CDR3: TGCGCCAGCAGTGAAGGTGGGAACCAAGAGACCCAGTACTTC.

The chain recombines TRBV24-1 with TRBJ2-2; TRBD2 might be the D (5 bases). Germline assignment: CDR1 KGHDR and CDR2 SFDVKD. Trimming removed 5 bases from V and 3 bases from J, with 15 bases in between. The CDR3 is made up of 16 amino acids. In nucleotides, the CDR3 is TGTGCCACCAGTGGAGAAGGACTTTACCACACCGGGGAGCTGTTTTTT. Translating it yields CATSGEGLYHTGELFF.

This clone was detected once. Other DNA sequences in this specimen translate into the identical CDR3. The chain is built from TRBV19 and TRBJ2-1, with D unclear. The length of the CDR3 is 12 residues. CDR1 LNHDA and CDR2 SQIVND come from the germline V gene (reference sequence). V lost 3 bases, J lost 7 bases, and 7 bases lay in between. The CDR3 bases are TGTGCCAGTAGTATTTGGGGAAATGAGCAGTTCTTC. It codes for CASSIWGNEQFF.

V gene TRBV2 combines with J gene TRBJ1-3; no firm D call. Per germline, CDR1 SNHLY and CDR2 FYNNEI. Trimming removed 6 bases at V and 3 bases at J, with 15 bases between. The length of the CDR3 is 15 residues. CDR3 protein: CASREGTTSGNTIYF. The CDR3 region has the DNA TGTGCCAGCAGGGAGGGTACAACGAGTGGAAACACCATATATTTT. Variable domain in full (rest from reference TRBV2 and TRBJ1-3): EPEVTQTPSHQVTQMGQEVILRCVPISNHLYFYWYRQILGQKVEFLVSFYNNEISEKSEIFDDQFSVERPDGSNFTLKIRSTKLEDSAMYFCASREGTTSGNTIYFGEGSWLTVV.

V gene TRBV18 combines with J gene TRBJ2-7, with 9 positions matching TRBD1. Germline loops: CDR1 KGHSH, CDR2 LQKENI. The CDR3 extends over 15 amino acids. V lost 2 bases and J lost 5; bases outside the gene matches: 7. CDR3 in amino acids: CASSPTLGQGHEQYF. Here the CDR3 DNA reads TGTGCCAGCTCACCAACCTTAGGACAGGGGCACGAGCAGTACTTC.

The genes are TRBV6-5 and TRBJ1-2, with a tentative D call TRBD1 (6 bases). The CDR3 is made up of 14 amino acids. CDR1 is MNHEY, CDR2 SVGAGI, per germline. Between the trimmed V and J ends, which lost 4 bases and 8 bases, there was a span of 17 bases. The CDR3 nucleotides read TGTGCCAGCAGTTCCTGGGGGGGGGCGGAGGGCTACACCTTC. Its protein product is CASSSWGGAEGYTF.

This chain links TRBV19 with TRBJ1-3; D uncertain. With 3 bases removed from V and 2 bases from J, the gap between germline ends came to 11 bases. The germline gives CDR1 LNHDA, CDR2 SQIVND (reference sequence). This CDR3 contains 15 residues. CDR3 in amino acids: CASSIGQAAGNTIYF. The CDR3 nucleotides read TGTGCCAGTAGTATCGGCCAGGCAGCTGGAAACACCATATATTTT. Variable domain in full (rest from reference TRBV19 and TRBJ1-3): DGGITQSPKYLFRKEGQNVTLSCEQNLNHDAMYWYRQDPGQGLRLIYYSQIVNDFQKGDIAEGYSVSREKKESFPLTVTSAQKNPTAFYLCASSIGQAAGNTIYFGEGSWLTVV.

The genes are TRBV28 and TRBJ2-3; TRBD2 might be the D (7 bases). The CDR3 is 13 residues long. The germline gives CDR1 MDHEN, CDR2 SYDVKM. Trimming left V 8 bases short and J 8 bases short, with 17 bases between. The CDR3 DNA sequence: TGTGCCAGCCGGGGGCTAGCGGTAGGTACGCAGTATTTT. Translation gives CASRGLAVGTQYF.

This clone has only one observation. The V call is TRBV7-9, the J call TRBJ1-1; D is possibly TRBD1 (6 bases). Germline V lookup: CDR1 SEHNR, CDR2 FQNEAQ (reference sequence). The V end lost 5 bases, the J end lost 2 bases, and 15 bases lay between the germline ends. This CDR3 region has 15 residues. CDR3 DNA sequence: TGTGCCAGCAGCGCCCAACAGGGAGTCAACACTGAAGCTTTCTTT. Protein product: CASSAQQGVNTEAFF.

The CDR3 bases are TGTGCCAGTAGTCGTGGCAGGTGGGAGGGCACAGATACGCAGTATTTT. It is translated as CASSRGRWEGTDTQYF. The genes are TRBV19 and TRBJ2-3; a possible D gene is TRBD2 (6 bases). There are 16 residues in the CDR3. V was shortened by 5 bases and J by 1 base, with 16 bases between the two germline ends. Germline V lookup: CDR1 LNHDA, CDR2 SQIVND (reference sequence).

The rearrangement uses TRBV19 and TRBJ2-1; 11 bases map to TRBD2. With V trimmed by 6 bases and J by 2 bases, 3 bases remained unmatched. The CDR3 consists of 15 residues. Germline assignment: CDR1 LNHDA and CDR2 SQIVND (reference sequence). The CDR3 sequence: CASRLAGVTYNEQFF. The CDR3 nucleotides are TGTGCCAGTAGACTAGCGGGAGTAACCTACAATGAGCAGTTCTTC. The full variable domain, in which reference TRBV19 and TRBJ2-1 provide the parts outside the CDR3, is DGGITQSPKYLFRKEGQNVTLSCEQNLNHDAMYWYRQDPGQGLRLIYYSQIVNDFQKGDIAEGYSVSREKKESFPLTVTSAQKNPTAFYLCASRLAGVTYNEQFFGPGTRLTVL.

This sequence joins TRBV6-5 and TRBJ2-2; TRBD1 aligns across 10 bases. Germline V gene sequence: CDR1 MNHEY, CDR2 SVGAGI. There are 16 residues in the CDR3. The V segment lost 2 bases and the J segment 5 bases; nucleotides outside the gene matches: 5. The CDR3 region is CASSYGDRGRTGELFF. The CDR3, as DNA: TGTGCCAGCAGTTACGGGGACAGGGGTCGTACCGGGGAGCTGTTTTTT.

The chain uses TRBV5-1 and TRBJ2-5; D unresolved. This CDR3 is built from 15 residues. From germline, CDR1 is SGHRS and CDR2 YFSETQ. With 0 bases removed from V and 5 bases from J, the gap between germline ends came to 14 bases. CDR3 in amino acids: CASSLAHTIRETQYF. The CDR3 DNA sequence: TGCGCCAGCAGCTTGGCCCATACTATTCGGGAGACCCAGTACTTC.

The chain carries TRBV28 and TRBJ2-7; D is possibly TRBD2 (6 bases). Per germline, CDR1 MDHEN and CDR2 SYDVKM. There are 15 residues in the CDR3. V lost 5 bases, J lost 3 bases, and 17 bases lay in between. CDR3 loop: CASSPPPSVYYEQYF. In DNA, the CDR3 is TGTGCCAGCAGTCCCCCTCCTAGCGTGTACTACGAGCAGTACTTC. Combining the CDR3 with reference TRBV28 and TRBJ2-7 gives the whole variable domain DVKVTQSSRYLVKRTGEKVFLECVQDMDHENMFWYRQDPGLGLRLIYFSYDVKMKEKGDIPEGYSVSREKKERFSLILESASTNQTSMYLCASSPPPSVYYEQYFGPGTRLTVT.

CDR3 loop: CAVRGLATDTQYF. The CDR3 bases are TGTGCCGTACGGGGGCTAGCGACAGATACGCAGTATTTT. The chain is built from TRBV6-5 and TRBJ2-3; the D call may be TRBD1 or TRBD2 (6 bases each). The V gene lost 11 bases and the J gene lost 3 bases, with 15 bases spanning the gap. CDR1 is MNHEY and CDR2 is SVGAGI in the germline V gene. CDR3 length: 13 amino acids.

This chain joins TRBV4-3 and TRBJ2-2; 11 bases map to TRBD2. The germline V gene encodes CDR1 LGHNA and CDR2 YSLEER. V gave up 2 bases and J gave up 6 bases; unmatched junction bases: 11. The CDR3 loop spans 18 amino acids. The CDR3 loop reads CASSQQLAGVLVAGELFF. The CDR3 nucleotides are TGCGCCAGCAGCCAACAACTAGCGGGAGTTCTCGTAGCCGGGGAGCTGTTTTTT.

This chain connects TRBV21-1 to TRBJ1-1. TRBV21-1 has pseudogene status. This CDR3 comprises 14 residues. This CDR3 is CASSMRTVNTEAFF. In DNA, the CDR3 is TGTGCCAGCAGCATGCGGACGGTGAACACTGAAGCTTTCTTT.

This sequence joins TRBV20-1 and TRBJ2-7, with D perhaps matching TRBD2 (5 bases). The CDR3 loop spans 12 amino acids. With 3 bases removed from V and 2 bases from J, the gap between germline ends came to 8 bases. Per the germline V gene, CDR1 is DFQATT and CDR2 is SNEGSKA (reference sequence). The CDR3 DNA follows: TGCAGTGCTAGTACGGGAACCTACGAGCAGTACTTC. This gives the protein CSASTGTYEQYF.

V gene TRBV12-3 or TRBV12-4 combines with J gene TRBJ2-1; the D is unclear. Trimming stripped 2 bases from V and 5 bases from J, with 7 bases between. The CDR3 loop spans 13 amino acids. The CDR3 protein is CASSLLVNNEQFF. The CDR3 region has the DNA TGTGCCAGCAGTTTACTGGTAAACAATGAGCAGTTCTTC.

This sequence joins TRBV18 and TRBJ1-4, with D perhaps TRBD1 (6 bases). This CDR3 is 14 amino acids long. CDR1 and CDR2 (germline): KGHSH, LQKENI. V shed 5 bases and J shed 7 bases, with 14 bases lying between them. In nucleotides, the CDR3 is TGTGCCAGCTCAACCAGGGGTGTGGGTGAAAAACTGTTTTTT. As protein: CASSTRGVGEKLFF.